These 8 T cell receptor beta chains share one sample of origin, sequenced in a study of T cell responses to AZD1222 COVID-19 vaccine. Method: immunoSEQ multiplex PCR; TCRdb's copy keeps in-frame clones and lacks some. Here the sample spans some 130,000 clones, 80% to 95% being singletons. The source material was peripheral blood, sampled on day 0 of AZD1222 vaccination. The receptors derive from an adult in good health.

V gene TRBV5-8 combines with J gene TRBJ2-2; no definite D call. V lost 1 base, J lost 4 bases, and 11 bases lay in between. The CDR3 length is 15 residues. CDR1 SGHTS and CDR2 YDEGEE come from the germline V gene. The CDR3 loop reads CASSLRLTGTGELFF. The CDR3 coding sequence is TGTGCCAGCAGCTTGCGACTGACGGGCACCGGGGAGCTGTTTTTT. Together with reference TRBV5-8 and TRBJ2-2, the CDR3 gives the full variable domain: EAGVTQSPTHLIKTRGQQATLRCSPISGHTSVYWYQQALGLGLQFLLWYDEGEERNRGNFPPRFSGRQFPNYSSELNVNALELEDSALYLCASSLRLTGTGELFFGEGSRLTVL.

In the case of this clone: Other DNA sequences in this sample translate to the same CDR3. V usage is TRBV5-1 and J usage is TRBJ1-2; D gene unclear. Germline values: CDR1 SGHRS, CDR2 YFSETQ. This CDR3 spans 13 amino acids. V dropped 0 bases and J dropped 0 bases, with 3 bases sitting between them. CDR3: CASSLGANYGYTF. CDR3 coding DNA: TGCGCCAGCAGCTTGGGAGCTAACTATGGCTACACCTTC.

J is TRBJ2-5 and V is TRBV28, with D possibly being TRBD1 or TRBD2 (5 bases each). Germline CDR1 and CDR2: MDHEN and SYDVKM. V was cut by 4 bases and J by 0 bases, with 15 bases left in between. The CDR3 length is 16 residues. For the CDR3, the DNA is TGTGCCAGCAGTTGGACCGGGACCACGTACCAAGAGACCCAGTACTTC. Translated, it gives CASSWTGTTYQETQYF.

This clone was found once. The rearrangement uses TRBV29-1 and TRBJ1-2, with TRBD1 identical over 7 bases. Trimming cost V 4 bases and J 7 bases; bases outside gene matches: 3. The CDR3 spans 11 residues. Germline loops: CDR1 SQVTM, CDR2 ANQGSEA. The DNA for the CDR3 is TGCAGCGTTGTCTCAGGGGGTGGCTACACCTTC. Translation: CSVVSGGGYTF.

This chain links TRBV6-2 or TRBV6-3 with TRBJ2-1; D is possibly TRBD1 (6 bases). CDR1 and CDR2 (germline): MNHEY, SVGEGT. This CDR3 is built from 15 residues. Trimming removed 2 bases at V and 1 base at J, with 9 bases between. Written as DNA, the CDR3 is TGTGCCAGCAGTTACAAGCAGGGGTCCTACAATGAGCAGTTCTTC. Encoded protein: CASSYKQGSYNEQFF.

The chain joins TRBV3-1 (or the pseudogene TRBV3-2) to TRBJ2-7; 9 nucleotides match TRBD2. This CDR3 region has 15 residues. Germline V gene data show CDR1 as LGHDT and CDR2 as YNNKEL (reference sequence). After removal of 7 bases from V and 5 bases from J, the junction contained 12 bases not matched to a gene. This CDR3 reads CASTHMGLATDEQYF. CDR3 in DNA: TGTGCCAGCACCCACATGGGACTAGCTACGGACGAGCAGTACTTC.

The chain carries TRBV11-3 and TRBJ2-1, with D hard to call. This CDR3 contains 12 residues. The germline V and J ends were trimmed by 0 bases and 10 bases, with 7 bases remaining between them. The germline gives CDR1 SGHNT, CDR2 YENEEA. CDR3 region: CASSLDLEEQFF. The CDR3 region has the DNA TGTGCCAGCAGCTTAGATCTGGAGGAGCAGTTCTTC.

V gene TRBV5-1 combines with J gene TRBJ2-5, with TRBD1 as a possible D gene (6 bases). The CDR3 runs 15 residues. Trimming left V 0 bases short and J 3 bases short, with 12 bases between. Germline loops: CDR1 SGHRS, CDR2 YFSETQ. The CDR3 coding sequence is TGCGCCAGCAGCTTGGTAGGGACACCTGAAGAGACCCAGTACTTC. Its protein product is CASSLVGTPEETQYF.